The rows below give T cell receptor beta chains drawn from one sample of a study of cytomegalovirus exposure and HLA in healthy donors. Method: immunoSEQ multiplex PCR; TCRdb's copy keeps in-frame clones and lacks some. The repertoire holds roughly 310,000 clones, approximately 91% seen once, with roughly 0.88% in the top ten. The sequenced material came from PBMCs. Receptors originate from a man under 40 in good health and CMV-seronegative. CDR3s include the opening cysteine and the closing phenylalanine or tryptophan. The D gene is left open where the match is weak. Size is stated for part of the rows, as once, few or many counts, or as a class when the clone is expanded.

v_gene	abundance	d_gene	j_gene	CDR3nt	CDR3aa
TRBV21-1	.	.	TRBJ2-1	TGTGCCAGCAGCAAAGAGGGGGGAGGGCCCAGCTCCTACAATGAGCAGTTCTTC	CASSKEGGGPSSYNEQFF
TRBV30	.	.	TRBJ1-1	TGTGCCTGGAGTCTTTTACATGAAGCTTTCTTT	CAWSLLHEAFF
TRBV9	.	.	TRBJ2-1	TGTGCCAGCAGCGTAGCGCAGGAAAACTACAATGAGCAGTTCTTC	CASSVAQENYNEQFF
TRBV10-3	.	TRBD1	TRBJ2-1	TGTGCCATCAGTGAACGACAGGGCGGGTCCACTGAGCAGTTCTTC	CAISERQGGSTEQFF
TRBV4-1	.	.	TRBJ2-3	TGCGCCAGCAGCCAACCAGGACAGACCCCTAGCACAGATACGCAGTATTTT	CASSQPGQTPSTDTQYF
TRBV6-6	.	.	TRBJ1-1	TGTGCCAGCAGTTACGGCGGCAGGGGTGGAAACACTGAAGCTTTCTTT	CASSYGGRGGNTEAFF
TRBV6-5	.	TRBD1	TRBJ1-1	TGTGCCAGCAGTCCCGACAGGGGAGGGAACACTGAAGCTTTCTTT	CASSPDRGGNTEAFF
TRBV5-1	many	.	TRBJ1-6	TGCGCCAGCAGCTCCCCCTGCAGGGCCTATAATTCACCCCTCCACTTT	CASSSPCRAYNSPLHF
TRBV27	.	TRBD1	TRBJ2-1	TGTGCCAGCAGTTTAAGGCAGGGGGCGCGGAATGAGCAGTTCTTC	CASSLRQGARNEQFF
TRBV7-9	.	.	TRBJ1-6	TGTGCCAGCAGCTTAGAGTTAGATAATTCACCCCTCCACTTT	CASSLELDNSPLHF
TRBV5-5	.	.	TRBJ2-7	TGTGCCAGCAGCTCGGTAGCCGATACTACCTACGAGCAGTACTTC	CASSSVADTTYEQYF
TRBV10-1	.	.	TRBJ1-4	TGCGCCAGCAGTGAAACAGGGACCGATGAAAAACTGTTTTTT	CASSETGTDEKLFF
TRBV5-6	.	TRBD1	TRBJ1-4	TGTGCCAGCAGCTTGGCCATGGACAGGGAAAACCCGAAACTGTTTTTT	CASSLAMDRENPKLFF
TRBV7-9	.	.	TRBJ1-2	TGTGCCAGCAGCTTAGGTGGGGCAGGGGAGCGTGGCTACACCTTC	CASSLGGAGERGYTF
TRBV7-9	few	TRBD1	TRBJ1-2	TGTGCCAGCAGCCTTGGACAGGGTAGAGACTATGGCTACACCTTC	CASSLGQGRDYGYTF
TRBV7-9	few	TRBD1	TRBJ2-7	TGTGCCAGCAGCGGACCGGGACAGCACTACGAGCAGTACTTC	CASSGPGQHYEQYF
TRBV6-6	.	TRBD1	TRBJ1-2	TGTGCCAGCAGTTACTCAGGACAGGGGCCGTCCTATGGCTACACCTTC	CASSYSGQGPSYGYTF
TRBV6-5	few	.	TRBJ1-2	TGTGCCAGCAGATCCTCCGGGACATACTATGGCTACACCTTC	CASRSSGTYYGYTF
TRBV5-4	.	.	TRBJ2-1	TGTGCCAGCAGCTTGAGACTTTACTACAATGAGCAGTTCTTC	CASSLRLYYNEQFF
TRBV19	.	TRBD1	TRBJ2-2	TGTGCCAGTAGTCGGGACAGGGGAGGTCCCGGGGAGCTGTTTTTT	CASSRDRGGPGELFF
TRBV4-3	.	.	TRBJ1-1	TGCGCCAGCAGCCAAGATAATCGAGCTTTCTTT	CASSQDNRAFF
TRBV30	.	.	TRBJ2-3	TGTGCCTGGAGTGAAGGGTACAGGCCCTCGCAGTATTTT	CAWSEGYRPSQYF
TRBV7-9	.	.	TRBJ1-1	TGTGCCAGCAGACTCGTCCTGAACACTGAAGCTTTCTTT	CASRLVLNTEAFF
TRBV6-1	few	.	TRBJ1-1	TGTGCCAGCAGTGAATCGATAGGGGCGCGGGGCACTGAAGCTTTCTTT	CASSESIGARGTEAFF
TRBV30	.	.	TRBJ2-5	TGTGCCTGGAGTGTGGAACAGATGTACCAAGAGACCCAGTACTTC	CAWSVEQMYQETQYF
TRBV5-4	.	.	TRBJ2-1	TGTGCCAGCAGCTTGGAAAAGAGCTCCTACAATGAGCAGTTCTTC	CASSLEKSSYNEQFF